These 7 T cell receptor beta chains share one sample of origin, sequenced in a study of shared clonotypes between healthy human individuals. Libraries were prepared by immunoSEQ multiplex PCR; TCRdb keeps only in-frame clonotypes and omits some of them. There are around 2.1 million clones in the sample; about 92% occur only once, and 1.5% to 2% lies in the top ten. Terminally differentiated effector memory CD45RA+ cells were excluded from the naive CD8 cells, which were CD45RO-negative and positively selected for CCR7. Material: naive CD8+ T cells from PBMCs. Receptor source: a man between 18 and 29 years old in good health. Some clones in this sample may be carry-over from other donors' samples.

V gene TRBV19 combines with J gene TRBJ1-1; unclear D gene. Germline CDR1 LNHDA, CDR2 SQIVND (reference sequence). The CDR3 consists of 15 residues. V lost 7 bases and J 4 bases, leaving 19 bases between the germline ends. Here the CDR3 reads CASTEIPYAATEAFF. The CDR3 region has the DNA TGTGCCAGTACGGAGATCCCCTACGCGGCCACTGAAGCTTTCTTT. The variable domain in full, with the rest retrieved from reference TRBV19 and TRBJ1-1, is DGGITQSPKYLFRKEGQNVTLSCEQNLNHDAMYWYRQDPGQGLRLIYYSQIVNDFQKGDIAEGYSVSREKKESFPLTVTSAQKNPTAFYLCASTEIPYAATEAFFGQGTRLTVV.

The chain employs TRBV7-6 and TRBJ1-1, with D perhaps TRBD1 (6 bases). This CDR3 has 16 residues. The V end lost 5 bases, the J end lost 3 bases, and 19 bases lay between the germline ends. Germline CDR1 and CDR2: SGHVS and FNYEAQ. In DNA, the CDR3 is TGTGCCAGCAGCCCGGGGGCAACCGGGGGGTACACTGAAGCTTTCTTT. Its protein product is CASSPGATGGYTEAFF.

The rearrangement links TRBV7-8 to TRBJ2-1, with TRBD2 matching 13 bases. Losses at the gene ends were 8 bases for V and 9 bases for J; bases not matched to a gene: 10. This CDR3 region has 15 residues. CDR1 SGHVS and CDR2 FQNEAQ come from the germline V gene. This CDR3 reads CASSRGLAGVSEQFF. The CDR3 bases are TGTGCCAGCTCTCGTGGACTAGCGGGAGTGAGTGAGCAGTTCTTC.

A remark on this clone: The sample holds other DNA sequences that translate to the same CDR3. This chain links TRBV7-6 with TRBJ1-5; D is ambiguous. Germline CDR1 and CDR2: SGHVS and FNYEAQ. Trimming took off 3 bases at V and 3 bases at J, with 6 bases between the two ends. CDR3 size: 13 residues. The CDR3 loop reads CASSFGTNQPQHF. The CDR3 DNA follows: TGTGCCAGCAGCTTTGGTACCAATCAGCCCCAGCATTTT. The full variable domain, with the rest looked up from reference TRBV7-6 and TRBJ1-5, is GAGVSQSPRYKVTKRGQDVALRCDPISGHVSLYWYRQALGQGPEFLTYFNYEAQQDKSGLPNDRFSAERPEGSISTLTIQRTEQRDSAMYRCASSFGTNQPQHFGDGTRLSIL.

The V gene is TRBV6-5, the J gene TRBJ2-7, with 7 bases matching TRBD1. J was trimmed by 5 bases and V by 5 bases; bases with no gene match: 12. This CDR3 comprises 15 residues. The germline V gene encodes CDR1 MNHEY and CDR2 SVGAGI. This CDR3 reads CASSRPRTGEDEQYF. The CDR3 DNA sequence: TGTGCCAGCAGTCGCCCCCGGACAGGTGAGGACGAGCAGTACTTC.

V gene TRBV5-6 combines with J gene TRBJ2-1; D unclear. Germline-derived CDR1 and CDR2 are SGHDT and YYEEEE. V lost 2 bases and J 1 base, leaving 4 bases between the germline ends. There are 13 residues in the CDR3. The CDR3 DNA follows: TGTGCCAGCAGCTTTATTTCCTACAATGAGCAGTTCTTC. Its translation is CASSFISYNEQFF. Filled out from reference TRBV5-6 and TRBJ2-1, the complete variable domain reads DAGVTQSPTHLIKTRGQQVTLRCSPKSGHDTVSWYQQALGQGPQFIFQYYEEEERQRGNFPDRFSGHQFPNYSSELNVNALLLGDSALYLCASSFISYNEQFFGPGTRLTVL.

The V and J genes are TRBV2 and TRBJ2-5, with 9 bases fitting TRBD2. CDR1 is SNHLY, CDR2 FYNNEI, per germline. The V segment lost 4 bases and the J segment 3 bases; nucleotides outside the gene matches: 15. The CDR3 runs 18 residues. CDR3 bases: TGTGCCAGCAGTGTTGGGACCCTAGCGGGACTAGTTGAAGAGACCCAGTACTTC. Encoded protein: CASSVGTLAGLVEETQYF.